The present T cell receptor (beta chain) was sequenced within a study of CD4 T cells in relation to SARS-CoV-2 and coronaviruses. As for the study in general: Shared crossreactive spike epitopes were mapped to their HLA restriction.

For roughly ten days, roughly 9.4 x 10^4 sorted CD4+ cells grew with T cell-depleted PBMCs and CEF. Germline V gene data show CDR1 as KGHSH and CDR2 as LQKENI. This CDR3 is built from 14 residues. V was pared by 6 bases and J by 10 bases, with 16 bases between. Study conclusions and caveats: Around two thirds of donors had memory CD4+ clonotypes crossrecognizing SARS-CoV-2 and common cold coronavirus spike.

This clone was seen a few times. What it recognizes is unknown. Using immunoSEQ multiplex PCR, the repertoire was profiled, and TCRdb retains in-frame clones only, with some absent. In the table there are about 39,000 clones, roughly 83% of which are singletons. The source material was naive CD4+ T cells from PBMCs, cultured in vitro. Subset specified: naive CD4+ T cells isolated by negative enrichment. This rearrangement joins TRBV18 to TRBJ1-6, with D tentatively TRBD1 (6 bases). The source is an adult with COVID-19. CDR3 amino acids: CASSAGEGLSPLHF. CDR3 in DNA: TGTGCCAGCTCGGCAGGGGAAGGGTTGTCACCCCTCCACTTT.